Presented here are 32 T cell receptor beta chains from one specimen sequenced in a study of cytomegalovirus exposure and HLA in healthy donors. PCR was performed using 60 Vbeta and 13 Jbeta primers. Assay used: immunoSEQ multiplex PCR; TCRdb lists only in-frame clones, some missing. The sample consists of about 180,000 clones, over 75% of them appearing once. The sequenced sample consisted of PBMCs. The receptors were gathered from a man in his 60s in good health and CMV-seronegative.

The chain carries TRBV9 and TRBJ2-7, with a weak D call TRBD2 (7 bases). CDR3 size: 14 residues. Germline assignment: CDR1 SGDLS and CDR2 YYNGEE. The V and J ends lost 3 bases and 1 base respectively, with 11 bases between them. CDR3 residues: CASSEQGGSYEQYF. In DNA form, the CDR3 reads TGTGCCAGCAGCGAACAGGGAGGGTCCTACGAGCAGTACTTC.

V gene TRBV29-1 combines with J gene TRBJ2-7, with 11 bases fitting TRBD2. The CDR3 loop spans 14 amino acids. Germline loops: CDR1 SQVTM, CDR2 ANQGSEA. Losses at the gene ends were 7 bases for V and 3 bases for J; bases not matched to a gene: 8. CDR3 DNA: TGCAGCGCCCGGACTAGCGGGCAGTTCTACGAGCAGTACTTC. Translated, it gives CSARTSGQFYEQYF.

CDR3 in DNA: TGTGCCAGCAGTTTCGTAGGGAGAGGGCCAGATACGCAGTATTTT. Its protein product is CASSFVGRGPDTQYF. This sequence joins TRBV6-1 and TRBJ2-3, with D possibly TRBD2 on 5 matching bases. The CDR3 contains 15 residues. Germline CDR1 is MNHNS and CDR2 is SASEGT. The germline V and J ends were trimmed by 5 bases and 4 bases, with 16 bases remaining between them.

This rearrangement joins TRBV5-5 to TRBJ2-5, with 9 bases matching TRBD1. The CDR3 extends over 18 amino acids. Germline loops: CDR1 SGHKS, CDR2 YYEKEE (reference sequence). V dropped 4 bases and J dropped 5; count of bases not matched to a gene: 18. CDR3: CASSPLGGQGQGVETQYF. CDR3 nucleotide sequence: TGTGCCAGCAGCCCCCTCGGGGGCCAGGGACAGGGTGTGGAGACCCAGTACTTC.

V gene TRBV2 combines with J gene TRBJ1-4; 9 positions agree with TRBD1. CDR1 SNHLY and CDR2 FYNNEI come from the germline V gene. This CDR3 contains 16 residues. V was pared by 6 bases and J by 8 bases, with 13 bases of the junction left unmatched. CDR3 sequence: CASRAGTGRIREKLFF. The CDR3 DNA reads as TGTGCCAGCAGGGCCGGGACAGGGAGAATAAGAGAAAAACTGTTTTTT.

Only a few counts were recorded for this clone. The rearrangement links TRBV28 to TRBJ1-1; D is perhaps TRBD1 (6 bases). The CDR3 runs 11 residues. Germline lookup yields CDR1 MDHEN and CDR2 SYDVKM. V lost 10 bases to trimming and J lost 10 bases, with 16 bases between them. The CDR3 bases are TGTGCCACATTCCAACAGGGTTCAGCTTTCTTT. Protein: CATFQQGSAFF.

The CDR3 spells CASSYTSGRPTYEQYF. In DNA, the CDR3 is TGTGCCAGCAGTTACACTAGCGGGAGGCCAACCTACGAGCAGTACTTC. The chain has TRBV6-5 and TRBJ2-7; TRBD2 aligns across 12 bases. V lost 2 bases, J lost 2 bases, and 4 bases stayed unmatched. This CDR3 comprises 16 residues. Germline V CDR1 and CDR2: MNHEY, SVGAGI.

CDR3 sequence: CASSQSKTGHQPQHF. The CDR3 DNA sequence: TGCGCCAGCAGTCAGTCGAAGACAGGGCATCAGCCCCAGCATTTT. V gene TRBV23-1 combines with J gene TRBJ1-5, with TRBD1 matching 7 bases. TRBV23-1 is marked as an open reading frame, function uncertain. The length of the CDR3 is 15 residues. After removal of 3 bases from V and 5 bases from J, the junction contained 7 bases not matched to a gene.

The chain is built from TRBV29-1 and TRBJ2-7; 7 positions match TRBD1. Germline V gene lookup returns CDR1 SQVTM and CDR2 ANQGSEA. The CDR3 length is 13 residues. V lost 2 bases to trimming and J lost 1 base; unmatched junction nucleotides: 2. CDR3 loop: CSVETGVSYEQYF. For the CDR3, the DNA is TGCAGCGTTGAAACAGGGGTTTCCTACGAGCAGTACTTC.

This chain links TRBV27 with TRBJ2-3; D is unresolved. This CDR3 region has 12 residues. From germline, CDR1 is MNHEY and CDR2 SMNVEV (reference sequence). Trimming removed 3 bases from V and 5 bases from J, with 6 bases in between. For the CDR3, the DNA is TGTGCCAGCAGTTTTCCCGGAGATACGCAGTATTTT. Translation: CASSFPGDTQYF.

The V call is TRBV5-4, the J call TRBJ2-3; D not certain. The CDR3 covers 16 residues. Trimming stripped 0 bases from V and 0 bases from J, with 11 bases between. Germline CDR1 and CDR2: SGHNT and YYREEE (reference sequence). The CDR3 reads CASSLGGSPSTDTQYF. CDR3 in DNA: TGTGCCAGCAGCTTGGGAGGATCCCCTAGCACAGATACGCAGTATTTT.

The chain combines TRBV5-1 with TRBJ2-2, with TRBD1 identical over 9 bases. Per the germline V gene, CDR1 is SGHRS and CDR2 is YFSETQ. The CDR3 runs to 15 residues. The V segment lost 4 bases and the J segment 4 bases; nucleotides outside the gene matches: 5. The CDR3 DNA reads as TGCGCCAGCAGCCCGGGACAGGGAGGCACCGGGGAGCTGTTTTTT. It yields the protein CASSPGQGGTGELFF.

In DNA form, the CDR3 reads TGTGCCGCCGAGCCGATACCTTCGAGCACCGGGGAGCTGTTTTTT. This encodes CAAEPIPSSTGELFF. The chain couples TRBV28 to TRBJ2-2; D unresolved. V lost 11 bases to trimming and J lost 4 bases, with 20 bases between them. The CDR3 runs to 15 residues. The V gene's germline CDR1 is MDHEN and CDR2 SYDVKM.

The CDR3 DNA follows: TGTGCCAGCAGTCGGGACAGCTCGAACACTGAAGCTTTCTTT. Translating gives CASSRDSSNTEAFF. The rearrangement uses TRBV6-5 and TRBJ1-1; 7 bases line up with TRBD1. The CDR3 contains 14 residues. The junction had 4 bases not matched to a gene; V was cut back by 5 bases and J by 1 base. The germline V gene encodes CDR1 MNHEY and CDR2 SVGAGI.

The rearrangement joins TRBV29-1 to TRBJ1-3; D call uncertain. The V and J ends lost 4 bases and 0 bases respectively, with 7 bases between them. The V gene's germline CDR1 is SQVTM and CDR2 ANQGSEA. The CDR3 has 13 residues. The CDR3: CSVGQNSGNTIYF. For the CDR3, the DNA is TGCAGCGTTGGGCAGAACTCTGGAAACACCATATATTTT.

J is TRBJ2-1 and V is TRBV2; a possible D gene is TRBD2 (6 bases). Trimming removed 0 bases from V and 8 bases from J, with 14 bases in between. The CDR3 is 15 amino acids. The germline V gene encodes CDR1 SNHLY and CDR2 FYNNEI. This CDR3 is CASSEARGGLDEQFF. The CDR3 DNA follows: TGTGCCAGCAGTGAAGCGCGGGGCGGCCTCGATGAGCAGTTCTTC.

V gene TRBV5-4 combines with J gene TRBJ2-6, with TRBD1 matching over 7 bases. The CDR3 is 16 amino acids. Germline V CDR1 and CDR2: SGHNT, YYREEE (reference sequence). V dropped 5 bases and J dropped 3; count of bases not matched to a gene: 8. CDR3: CASSFTGAGGANVLTF. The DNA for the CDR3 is TGTGCCAGCAGTTTCACAGGGGCGGGTGGGGCCAACGTCCTGACTTTC.

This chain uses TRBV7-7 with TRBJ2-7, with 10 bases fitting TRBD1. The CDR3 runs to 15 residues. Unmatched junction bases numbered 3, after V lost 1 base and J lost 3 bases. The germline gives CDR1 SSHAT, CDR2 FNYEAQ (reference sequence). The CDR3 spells CASSLGRDRGYEQYF. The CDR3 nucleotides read TGTGCCAGCAGCTTAGGCCGGGACAGGGGCTACGAGCAGTACTTC.

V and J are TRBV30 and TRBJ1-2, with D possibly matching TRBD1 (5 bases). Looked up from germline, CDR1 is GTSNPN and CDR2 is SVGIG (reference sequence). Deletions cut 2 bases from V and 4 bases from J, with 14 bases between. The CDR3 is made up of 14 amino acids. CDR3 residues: CAWSLTPGGYGYTF. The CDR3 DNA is TGTGCCTGGAGTCTGACGCCGGGGGGCTATGGCTACACCTTC.

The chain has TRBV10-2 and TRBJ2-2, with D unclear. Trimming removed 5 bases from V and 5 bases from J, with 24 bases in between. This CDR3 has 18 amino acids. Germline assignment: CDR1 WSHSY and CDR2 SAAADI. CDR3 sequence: CASSPTGSLVVGTGELFF. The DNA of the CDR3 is TGCGCCAGCAGTCCCACTGGGTCCCTCGTGGTCGGGACCGGGGAGCTGTTTTTT.

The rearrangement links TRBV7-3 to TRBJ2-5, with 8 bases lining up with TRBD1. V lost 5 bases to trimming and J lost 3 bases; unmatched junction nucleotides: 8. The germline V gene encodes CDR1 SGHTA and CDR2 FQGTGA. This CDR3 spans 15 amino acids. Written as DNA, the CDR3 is TGTGCCAGCAGCATGACAGGGGCCGAAAAAGAGACCCAGTACTTC. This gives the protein CASSMTGAEKETQYF. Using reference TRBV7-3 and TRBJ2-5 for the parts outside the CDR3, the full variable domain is GAGVSQTPSNKVTEKGKYVELRCDPISGHTALYWYRQSLGQGPEFLIYFQGTGAADDSGLPNDRFFAVRPEGSVSTLKIQRTERGDSAVYLCASSMTGAEKETQYFGPGTRLLVL.

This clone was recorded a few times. The CDR3 DNA is TGTGCCAGCAGTTTCAACACGGGGGTATATGGCTACACCTTC. Protein product: CASSFNTGVYGYTF. The chain carries TRBV6-5 and TRBJ1-2; TRBD1 might be the D (5 bases). Germline lookup yields CDR1 MNHEY and CDR2 SVGAGI. Trimming removed 4 bases at V and 5 bases at J, with 14 bases between. This CDR3 spans 14 amino acids.

The CDR3 sequence: CASSRRGPSGNTIYF. The CDR3 DNA follows: TGTGCCAGCAGCCGGAGGGGGCCTAGTGGAAACACCATATATTTT. The chain links TRBV7-2 to TRBJ1-3, with 7 bases fitting TRBD1. There are 15 residues in the CDR3. J was trimmed by 3 bases and V by 5 bases; bases with no gene match: 7. Germline values: CDR1 SGHTA, CDR2 FQGNSA.

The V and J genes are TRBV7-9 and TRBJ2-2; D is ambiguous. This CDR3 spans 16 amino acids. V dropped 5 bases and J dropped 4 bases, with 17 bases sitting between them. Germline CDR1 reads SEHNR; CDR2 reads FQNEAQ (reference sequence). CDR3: CASSGQATFGTGELFF. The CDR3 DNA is TGTGCCAGCAGCGGGCAGGCCACATTCGGCACCGGGGAGCTGTTTTTT.

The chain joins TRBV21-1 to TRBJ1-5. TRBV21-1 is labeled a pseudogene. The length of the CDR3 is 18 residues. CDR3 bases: TGTGCCAGCAGCAAAGAGGGGAGGGAGGGTCATGGCAATCAGCCCCAGCATTTT. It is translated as CASSKEGREGHGNQPQHF.

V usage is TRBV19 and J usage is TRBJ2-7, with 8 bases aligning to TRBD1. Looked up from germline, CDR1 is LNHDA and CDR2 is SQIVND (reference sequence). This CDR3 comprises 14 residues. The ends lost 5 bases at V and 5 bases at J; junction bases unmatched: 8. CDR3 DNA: TGTGCCAGTAGTGAAAGACAGGGGAAGAACGAGCAGTACTTC. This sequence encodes CASSERQGKNEQYF.

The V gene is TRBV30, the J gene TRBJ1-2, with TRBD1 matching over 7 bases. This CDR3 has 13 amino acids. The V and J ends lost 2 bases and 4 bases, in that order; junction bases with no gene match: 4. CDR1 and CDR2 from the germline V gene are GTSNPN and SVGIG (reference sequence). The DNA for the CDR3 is TGTGCCTGGAGTAGTGGGACAGTCTATGGCTACACCTTC. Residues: CAWSSGTVYGYTF. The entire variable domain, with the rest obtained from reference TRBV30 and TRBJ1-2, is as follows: SQTIHQWPATLVQPVGSPLSLECTVEGTSNPNLYWYRQAAGRGLQLLFYSVGIGQISSEVPQNLSASRPQDRQFILSSKKLLLSDSGFYLCAWSSGTVYGYTFGSGTRLTVV.

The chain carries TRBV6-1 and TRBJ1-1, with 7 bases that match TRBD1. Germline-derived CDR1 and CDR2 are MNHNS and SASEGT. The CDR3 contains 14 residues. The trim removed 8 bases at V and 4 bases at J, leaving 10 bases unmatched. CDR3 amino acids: CASVQGVGGTEAFF. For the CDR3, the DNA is TGTGCCAGCGTTCAGGGGGTAGGGGGCACTGAAGCTTTCTTT.

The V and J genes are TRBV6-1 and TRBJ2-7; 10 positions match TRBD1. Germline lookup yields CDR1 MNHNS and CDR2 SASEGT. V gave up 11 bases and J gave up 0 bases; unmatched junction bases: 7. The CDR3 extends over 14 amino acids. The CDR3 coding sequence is TGTGCCTCCGACCGGACAGGGGGCTCCTACGAGCAGTACTTC. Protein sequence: CASDRTGGSYEQYF.

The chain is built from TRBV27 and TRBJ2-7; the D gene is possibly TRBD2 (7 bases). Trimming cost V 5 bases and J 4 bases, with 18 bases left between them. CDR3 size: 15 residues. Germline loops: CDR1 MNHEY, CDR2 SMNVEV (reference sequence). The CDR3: CASSPLGGAKYEQYF. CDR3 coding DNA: TGTGCCAGCAGTCCTTTGGGGGGGGCGAAATACGAGCAGTACTTC.

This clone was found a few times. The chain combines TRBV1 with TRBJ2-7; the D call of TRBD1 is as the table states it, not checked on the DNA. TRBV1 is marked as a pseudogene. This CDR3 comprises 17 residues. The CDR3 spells CTSSRTVSRGPSYEQYF. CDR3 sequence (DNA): TGCACCAGCAGCCGCACCGTCTCCAGGGGACCGTCCTACGAGCAGTACTTC.

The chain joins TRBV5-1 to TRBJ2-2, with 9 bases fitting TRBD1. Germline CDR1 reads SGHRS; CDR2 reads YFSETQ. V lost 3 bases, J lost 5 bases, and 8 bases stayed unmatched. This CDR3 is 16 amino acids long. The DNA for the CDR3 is TGCGCCAGCAGCTGGACAGGGGTAGGAGATACCGGGGAGCTGTTTTTT. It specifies CASSWTGVGDTGELFF.